This T cell receptor beta chain was identified in a study of cytomegalovirus exposure and HLA in healthy donors. Points from the study as a whole: Among the most significant clusters, several appeared linked to common viral pathogens in a later analysis. An analysis that came later showed most CMV-associated TCR beta chains appearing HLA-restricted. Association with HLA alleles at 0.05 false discovery rate was found for around 17,000 TCR beta sequences in a later analysis. In all likelihood, a cluster of highly shared sequence variants was a sequencing artifact.

Remarks on this clone: Its antigen is not known.

Primers: 60 Vbeta forward and 13 Jbeta reverse. Sequenced by immunoSEQ multiplex PCR; TCRdb stores in-frame clones only, minus some. The sample contains tens of thousands of clones, more than 70% of which appear only once. Input material: PBMCs. The receptor's source is a woman aged 18-35 years in good health and CMV-seronegative.

The chain's CDR3 is CASSLGAGEQFF. CDR3 DNA sequence: TGTGCCAGCAGCCTAGGGGCGGGGGAGCAGTTCTTC. V gene TRBV11-2 combines with J gene TRBJ2-1; weak D call: TRBD2 (6 bases). Germline CDR1 reads SGHAT; CDR2 reads FQNNGV. V lost 5 bases and J lost 10, with 12 bases in between. This CDR3 comprises 12 residues.